These T cell receptor beta chains were read from a single sample in a study of blood T cell repertoires in COVID-19. The table came from immunoSEQ multiplex PCR; TCRdb's copy has only in-frame clones and leaves some out. Among 210,000 or so clones listed, 83% were seen once. The sequenced material came from PBMCs or T cells enriched from blood (not recorded which). Every receptor here comes from a woman between 50 and 59 years old who had been exposed to COVID-19. CDR3s include the opening cysteine and the closing phenylalanine or tryptophan. The order of the fields is V gene, CDR3 length, clone size, J gene, D gene, CDR3 protein, CDR3 DNA. D genes are given only for firm matches. Not all rows give a size; the values are once, few, many and, for expanded clones, a class.

V gene: TRBV5-4; CDR3 length: 14; clone size: .; J gene: TRBJ2-5; D gene: .; CDR3 protein: CASSLDRALETQYF; CDR3 DNA: TGTGCCAGCAGCTTGGACAGGGCTTTGGAGACCCAGTACTTC
V gene: TRBV6-5; CDR3 length: 15; clone size: once; J gene: TRBJ2-4; D gene: TRBD1; CDR3 protein: CASNLDGTGWDIQYF; CDR3 DNA: TGTGCCAGCAACCTAGACGGGACAGGGTGGGACATTCAGTACTTC
V gene: TRBV5-6; CDR3 length: 14; clone size: .; J gene: TRBJ1-3; D gene: .; CDR3 protein: CASTTPGFGNTIYF; CDR3 DNA: TGTGCCAGCACGACCCCAGGGTTTGGAAACACCATATATTTT
V gene: TRBV30; CDR3 length: 14; clone size: .; J gene: TRBJ2-1; D gene: .; CDR3 protein: CAWNTRGRRNEQFF; CDR3 DNA: TGTGCCTGGAATACGCGGGGAAGGAGGAATGAGCAGTTCTTC
V gene: TRBV18; CDR3 length: 13; clone size: .; J gene: TRBJ2-1; D gene: TRBD1; CDR3 protein: CASSPKTGNEQFF; CDR3 DNA: TGTGCCAGCTCACCCAAGACAGGGAATGAGCAGTTCTTC
V gene: TRBV21-1; CDR3 length: 17; clone size: .; J gene: TRBJ1-5; D gene: .; CDR3 protein: CASSKFFRDRWRQPQHF; CDR3 DNA: TGTGCCAGCAGCAAATTTTTTCGAGACAGGTGGAGGCAGCCCCAGCATTTT
V gene: TRBV25-1; CDR3 length: 15; clone size: .; J gene: TRBJ2-4; D gene: .; CDR3 protein: CASTALQEGANIQYF; CDR3 DNA: TGTGCCAGCACCGCTTTACAGGAAGGGGCGAACATTCAGTACTTC
V gene: TRBV5-1; CDR3 length: 14; clone size: .; J gene: TRBJ1-1; D gene: .; CDR3 protein: CASSLAGENTEAFF; CDR3 DNA: TGCGCCAGCAGCTTGGCGGGGGAGAACACTGAAGCTTTCTTT
V gene: TRBV6-5; CDR3 length: 15; clone size: once; J gene: TRBJ2-1; D gene: .; CDR3 protein: CASSLQGAPYNEQFF; CDR3 DNA: TGTGCCAGCAGCCTTCAGGGTGCCCCCTACAATGAGCAGTTCTTC
V gene: TRBV11-2; CDR3 length: 14; clone size: .; J gene: TRBJ1-2; D gene: .; CDR3 protein: CASSLGRNLEGYTF; CDR3 DNA: TGTGCCAGCAGCTTAGGGAGGAACCTCGAAGGCTACACCTTC
V gene: TRBV27; CDR3 length: 16; clone size: .; J gene: TRBJ1-6; D gene: .; CDR3 protein: CASRLAPGLHNSPLHF; CDR3 DNA: TGTGCCAGCAGGTTAGCACCGGGTCTTCATAATTCACCCCTCCACTTT
V gene: TRBV7-9; CDR3 length: 16; clone size: .; J gene: TRBJ2-3; D gene: .; CDR3 protein: CASSPEGRASTDTQYF; CDR3 DNA: TGTGCCAGCAGCCCCGAAGGGCGGGCTAGCACAGATACGCAGTATTTT
V gene: TRBV12-3/TRBV12-4; CDR3 length: 13; clone size: .; J gene: TRBJ2-1; D gene: .; CDR3 protein: CASSLPLVSEQFF; CDR3 DNA: TGTGCCAGCAGTTTGCCCTTAGTTAGTGAGCAGTTCTTC
V gene: TRBV6-5; CDR3 length: 15; clone size: .; J gene: TRBJ1-2; D gene: .; CDR3 protein: CASSRDLGGLDGYTF; CDR3 DNA: TGTGCCAGCAGCCGTGACTTGGGGGGTTTGGATGGCTACACCTTC
V gene: TRBV30; CDR3 length: 12; clone size: .; J gene: TRBJ2-1; D gene: .; CDR3 protein: CASSRGYNEQFF; CDR3 DNA: TGTGCCTCCTCCCGGGGGTACAATGAGCAGTTCTTC
V gene: TRBV7-9; CDR3 length: 16; clone size: .; J gene: TRBJ2-7; D gene: TRBD1; CDR3 protein: CASSYYSGQGRYEQYF; CDR3 DNA: TGTGCCAGCAGCTACTACTCGGGACAGGGAAGGTACGAGCAGTACTTC
V gene: TRBV5-1; CDR3 length: 14; clone size: .; J gene: TRBJ1-4; D gene: .; CDR3 protein: CASSLSQINEKLFF; CDR3 DNA: TGCGCCAGCAGCTTATCTCAGATAAATGAAAAACTGTTTTTT
V gene: TRBV15; CDR3 length: 15; clone size: .; J gene: TRBJ1-3; D gene: .; CDR3 protein: CATSRAIEAGNTIYF; CDR3 DNA: TGTGCCACCAGCAGAGCAATAGAGGCTGGAAACACCATATATTTT
V gene: TRBV24-1; CDR3 length: 19; clone size: .; J gene: TRBJ2-2; D gene: .; CDR3 protein: CATSGVTEPANVDTGELFF; CDR3 DNA: TGTGCCACCAGTGGGGTAACGGAGCCAGCGAACGTGGACACCGGGGAGCTGTTTTTT
V gene: TRBV4-3; CDR3 length: 13; clone size: .; J gene: TRBJ2-7; D gene: TRBD1; CDR3 protein: CASSQWTGYEQYF; CDR3 DNA: TGCGCCAGCAGCCAGTGGACAGGATACGAGCAGTACTTC
V gene: TRBV27; CDR3 length: 16; clone size: .; J gene: TRBJ2-3; D gene: TRBD2; CDR3 protein: CASTSTSGVSTDTQYF; CDR3 DNA: TGTGCCAGCACCTCAACTAGCGGGGTAAGCACAGATACGCAGTATTTT
V gene: TRBV2; CDR3 length: 14; clone size: .; J gene: TRBJ1-5; D gene: .; CDR3 protein: CASSALQGDQPQHF; CDR3 DNA: TGTGCCAGCAGCGCCCTACAGGGAGATCAGCCCCAGCATTTT
V gene: TRBV19; CDR3 length: 13; clone size: .; J gene: TRBJ1-1; D gene: .; CDR3 protein: CASSIDRGTEAFF; CDR3 DNA: TGTGCCAGTAGTATAGACAGGGGCACTGAAGCTTTCTTT
V gene: TRBV7-9; CDR3 length: 13; clone size: .; J gene: TRBJ1-1; D gene: .; CDR3 protein: CASSFAPRTEAFF; CDR3 DNA: TGTGCCAGCAGCTTCGCCCCGAGGACTGAAGCTTTCTTT
V gene: TRBV6-5; CDR3 length: 15; clone size: .; J gene: TRBJ1-6; D gene: .; CDR3 protein: CASRIDTRGNSPLHF; CDR3 DNA: TGTGCCAGCAGGATAGACACCCGAGGGAATTCACCCCTCCACTTT
V gene: TRBV6-4; CDR3 length: 11; clone size: .; J gene: TRBJ1-1; D gene: .; CDR3 protein: CASSAGGEAFF; CDR3 DNA: TGTGCCAGCAGTGCTGGGGGGGAAGCTTTCTTT
V gene: TRBV6-5; CDR3 length: 12; clone size: .; J gene: TRBJ1-6; D gene: .; CDR3 protein: CASGTGNSPLHF; CDR3 DNA: TGTGCCAGCGGAACAGGGAATTCACCCCTCCACTTT
V gene: TRBV29-1; CDR3 length: 12; clone size: .; J gene: TRBJ2-7; D gene: TRBD1; CDR3 protein: CSVGQGWSEQYF; CDR3 DNA: TGCAGCGTTGGACAGGGCTGGAGCGAGCAGTACTTC
V gene: TRBV6-2/TRBV6-3; CDR3 length: 15; clone size: .; J gene: TRBJ1-1; D gene: .; CDR3 protein: CASSYSSSANTEAFF; CDR3 DNA: TGTGCCAGCAGTTACTCGAGCTCTGCGAACACTGAAGCTTTCTTT
V gene: TRBV6-5; CDR3 length: 15; clone size: .; J gene: TRBJ2-7; D gene: .; CDR3 protein: CASSLERVGSYEQYF; CDR3 DNA: TGTGCCAGCAGCCTGGAGAGAGTCGGCTCCTACGAGCAGTACTTC
V gene: TRBV29-1; CDR3 length: 12; clone size: once; J gene: TRBJ2-1; D gene: TRBD1; CDR3 protein: CSVGQVLNEQFF; CDR3 DNA: TGCAGCGTAGGACAGGTCCTGAATGAGCAGTTCTTC
V gene: TRBV5-1; CDR3 length: 17; clone size: once; J gene: TRBJ2-5; D gene: TRBD2; CDR3 protein: CASSSGTSGGGFETQYF; CDR3 DNA: TGCGCCAGCAGCTCAGGGACTAGCGGGGGAGGGTTTGAGACCCAGTACTTC
V gene: TRBV19; CDR3 length: 16; clone size: few; J gene: TRBJ1-6; D gene: TRBD1; CDR3 protein: CASNPSVGQGNSPLHF; CDR3 DNA: TGTGCCAGTAACCCATCTGTGGGACAGGGAAATTCACCCCTCCACTTT
V gene: TRBV7-2; CDR3 length: 14; clone size: .; J gene: TRBJ2-7; D gene: .; CDR3 protein: CASTRGIGTYEQYF; CDR3 DNA: TGTGCCAGCACCCGGGGTATTGGGACCTACGAGCAGTACTTC
V gene: TRBV10-1; CDR3 length: 14; clone size: few; J gene: TRBJ2-2; D gene: TRBD2; CDR3 protein: CASRLAANTGELFF; CDR3 DNA: TGCGCCAGCCGACTAGCAGCGAACACCGGGGAGCTGTTTTTT
V gene: TRBV9; CDR3 length: 14; clone size: .; J gene: TRBJ2-7; D gene: .; CDR3 protein: CASSVSQGPLEQYF; CDR3 DNA: TGTGCCAGCAGCGTATCACAGGGACCGCTAGAGCAGTACTTC
V gene: TRBV28; CDR3 length: 12; clone size: .; J gene: TRBJ2-7; D gene: .; CDR3 protein: CASSFSSYEQYF; CDR3 DNA: TGTGCCAGCAGTTTCAGTTCCTACGAGCAGTACTTC
V gene: TRBV5-1; CDR3 length: 15; clone size: .; J gene: TRBJ1-1; D gene: TRBD1; CDR3 protein: CASSRDRGGGTEAFF; CDR3 DNA: TGCGCCAGCAGCCGCGACAGGGGTGGCGGCACTGAAGCTTTCTTT
V gene: TRBV29-1; CDR3 length: 14; clone size: .; J gene: TRBJ1-5; D gene: TRBD1; CDR3 protein: CSVGDSHVGQPQHF; CDR3 DNA: TGCAGCGTCGGGGACAGCCACGTAGGTCAGCCCCAGCATTTT
V gene: TRBV20-1; CDR3 length: 14; clone size: .; J gene: TRBJ2-4; D gene: TRBD2; CDR3 protein: CSASLGGAQNIQYF; CDR3 DNA: TGCAGTGCTAGTCTCGGGGGGGCCCAAAACATTCAGTACTTC
V gene: TRBV4-1; CDR3 length: 20; clone size: .; J gene: TRBJ2-3; D gene: .; CDR3 protein: CASSQEEVRAGAASTDTQYF; CDR3 DNA: TGCGCCAGCAGCCAAGAGGAGGTACGGGCGGGGGCCGCTAGCACAGATACGCAGTATTTT
V gene: TRBV9; CDR3 length: 16; clone size: .; J gene: TRBJ2-3; D gene: .; CDR3 protein: CASSVQQGEGADTQYF; CDR3 DNA: TGTGCCAGCAGCGTACAACAGGGGGAGGGGGCAGATACGCAGTATTTT
V gene: TRBV12-5; CDR3 length: 17; clone size: once; J gene: TRBJ2-6; D gene: TRBD2; CDR3 protein: CASGLERGVSGANVLTF; CDR3 DNA: TGTGCTAGTGGTTTGGAACGGGGGGTCTCTGGGGCCAACGTCCTGACTTTC
V gene: TRBV5-4; CDR3 length: 14; clone size: .; J gene: TRBJ1-4; D gene: .; CDR3 protein: CASMPQGPNEKLFF; CDR3 DNA: TGTGCCAGCATGCCACAGGGCCCTAATGAAAAACTGTTTTTT
V gene: TRBV28; CDR3 length: 15; clone size: .; J gene: TRBJ2-7; D gene: TRBD1; CDR3 protein: CASCYATGMTYEQYF; CDR3 DNA: TGTGCCAGCTGTTACGCGACAGGGATGACCTACGAGCAGTACTTC